One sample yielded the 10 T cell receptor beta chains listed below, sequenced in a study of CD4+ T cells in melanoma. The data were produced by immunoSEQ multiplex PCR, yet TCRdb's version contains in-frame clones alone and is incomplete. The data show approximately 12,000 clones, about 67% seen once. Sequencing was done on a sample of cells from a culture (not recorded whether cultured in vitro). These receptors were collected from a human donor with melanoma.

The V call is TRBV11-2, the J call TRBJ2-1; possibly TRBD2 for D (7 bases). V shed 5 bases and J shed 9 bases, with 20 bases lying between them. CDR3 length: 15 amino acids. The germline gives CDR1 SGHAT, CDR2 FQNNGV. The CDR3 reads CASSAVGGANIEQFF. In DNA, the CDR3 is TGTGCCAGCAGCGCAGTAGGGGGGGCCAATATTGAGCAGTTCTTC.

The chain employs TRBV5-1 and TRBJ1-2; 9 bases align to TRBD1. The CDR3 is made up of 15 amino acids. Germline V gene sequence: CDR1 SGHRS, CDR2 YFSETQ. V trimming: 3 bases; J trimming: 7 bases; junction bases outside the gene matches: 10. The CDR3 reads CASSSYEGQGAGYTF. The CDR3 coding sequence is TGCGCCAGCAGCTCGTACGAGGGACAGGGAGCTGGCTACACCTTC. Full variable domain (missing parts from reference TRBV5-1 and TRBJ1-2): KAGVTQTPRYLIKTRGQQVTLSCSPISGHRSVSWYQQTPGQGLQFLFEYFSETQRNKGNFPGRFSGRQFSNSRSEMNVSTLELGDSALYLCASSSYEGQGAGYTFGSGTRLTVV.

This chain connects TRBV5-1 to TRBJ2-3; 15 positions agree with TRBD2. The CDR3 has 19 residues. CDR1 SGHRS and CDR2 YFSETQ come from the germline V gene. After removal of 1 base from V and 3 bases from J, the junction contained 9 bases not matched to a gene. CDR3 region: CASSLPGLAGGPVTDTQYF. In DNA form, the CDR3 reads TGCGCCAGCAGCTTGCCCGGACTAGCGGGGGGGCCGGTAACAGATACGCAGTATTTT. Combining the CDR3 with reference TRBV5-1 and TRBJ2-3 gives the whole variable domain KAGVTQTPRYLIKTRGQQVTLSCSPISGHRSVSWYQQTPGQGLQFLFEYFSETQRNKGNFPGRFSGRQFSNSRSEMNVSTLELGDSALYLCASSLPGLAGGPVTDTQYFGPGTRLTVL.

A single count supports this clone. The gene calls are TRBV4-2 and TRBJ1-2; the D gene is possibly TRBD1 (5 bases). V shed 0 bases and J shed 1 base, with 18 bases lying between them. The CDR3 loop spans 18 amino acids. Germline V lookup: CDR1 LGHNA, CDR2 YNFKEQ. CDR3 sequence (DNA): TGTGCCAGCAGCCAAGATAATAGCGGCAGGGTTTTTAACTATGGCTACACCTTC. This codes for CASSQDNSGRVFNYGYTF.

This clone was recorded once. The chain carries TRBV14 and TRBJ2-3; the D gene could be TRBD1 or TRBD2 (5 bases each). Per germline, CDR1 SGHDN and CDR2 FVKESK. V was cut by 1 base and J by 7 bases, with 6 bases left in between. CDR3 length equals 12 residues. CDR3 region: CASSQGGYTQYF. For the CDR3, the DNA is TGTGCCAGCAGCCAAGGGGGGTATACGCAGTATTTT.

This clone appeared a few times. J is TRBJ1-6 and V is TRBV9; D call uncertain. The CDR3 is 17 amino acids. Germline V gene data show CDR1 as SGDLS and CDR2 as YYNGEE. V lost 5 bases and J 0 bases, leaving 15 bases between the germline ends. CDR3 region: CASSNTPGSSYNSPLHF. The CDR3 DNA follows: TGTGCCAGCAGTAATACCCCCGGGAGCTCCTATAATTCACCCCTCCACTTT.

The genes are TRBV9 and TRBJ2-3; TRBD2 aligns across 7 bases. V shed 4 bases and J 1 base; nucleotides not matched to a gene: 6. This CDR3 spans 15 amino acids. From germline, CDR1 is SGDLS and CDR2 YYNGEE. This CDR3 reads CASSRGGRGTDTQYF. CDR3 sequence (DNA): TGTGCCAGCAGCCGCGGGGGTAGGGGCACAGATACGCAGTATTTT.

V usage is TRBV30 and J usage is TRBJ1-4; D ambiguous. V dropped 3 bases and J dropped 3 bases, with 8 bases sitting between them. Germline V gene sequence: CDR1 GTSNPN, CDR2 SVGIG (reference sequence). The CDR3 contains 13 residues. The DNA for the CDR3 is TGTGCCTGGAGCGGTGGACCTAATGAAAAACTGTTTTTT. This gives the protein CAWSGGPNEKLFF.

The chain recombines TRBV6-1 with TRBJ1-2; no clear D. Germline-derived CDR1 and CDR2 are MNHNS and SASEGT. The CDR3 is 14 residues long. The V gene lost 2 bases and the J gene lost 4 bases, with 11 bases spanning the gap. The CDR3, as DNA: TGTGCCAGCAGTGAAATAGGCGGGCCCTATGGCTACACCTTC. Amino acids: CASSEIGGPYGYTF.

The chain uses TRBV5-1 and TRBJ2-2; 9 nucleotides align to TRBD1. The germline gives CDR1 SGHRS, CDR2 YFSETQ. CDR3 length equals 15 residues. Unmatched junction bases numbered 4, after V lost 3 bases and J lost 4 bases. CDR3 in DNA: TGCGCCAGCAGCTCCGGACAGGGGTCCACCGGGGAGCTGTTTTTT. Its translation: CASSSGQGSTGELFF.